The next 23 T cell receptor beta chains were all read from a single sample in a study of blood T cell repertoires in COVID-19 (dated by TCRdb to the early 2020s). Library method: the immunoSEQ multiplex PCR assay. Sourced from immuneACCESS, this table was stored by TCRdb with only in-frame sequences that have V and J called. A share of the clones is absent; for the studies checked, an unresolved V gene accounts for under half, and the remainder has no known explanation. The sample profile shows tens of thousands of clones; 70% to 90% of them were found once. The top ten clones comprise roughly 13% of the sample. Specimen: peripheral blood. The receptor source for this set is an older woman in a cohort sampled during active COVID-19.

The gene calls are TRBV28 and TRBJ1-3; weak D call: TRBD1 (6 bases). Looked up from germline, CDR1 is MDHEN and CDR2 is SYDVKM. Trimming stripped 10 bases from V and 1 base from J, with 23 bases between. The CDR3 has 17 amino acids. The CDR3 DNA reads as TGTGCCACCGCCGGAGGGGGGGAGTATTATTCTGGAAACACCATATATTTT. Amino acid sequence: CATAGGGEYYSGNTIYF.

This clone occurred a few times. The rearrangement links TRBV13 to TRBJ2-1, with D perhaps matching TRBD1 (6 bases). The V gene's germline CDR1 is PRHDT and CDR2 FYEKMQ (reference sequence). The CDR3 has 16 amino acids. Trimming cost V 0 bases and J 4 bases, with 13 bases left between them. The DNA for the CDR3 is TGTGCCAGCAGCTTAGGCCGGACAGCTTTTTACAATGAGCAGTTCTTC. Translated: CASSLGRTAFYNEQFF. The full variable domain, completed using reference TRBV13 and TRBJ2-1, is AAGVIQSPRHLIKEKRETATLKCYPIPRHDTVYWYQQGPGQDPQFLISFYEKMQSDKGSIPDRFSAQQFSDYHSELNMSSLELGDSALYFCASSLGRTAFYNEQFFGPGTRLTVL.

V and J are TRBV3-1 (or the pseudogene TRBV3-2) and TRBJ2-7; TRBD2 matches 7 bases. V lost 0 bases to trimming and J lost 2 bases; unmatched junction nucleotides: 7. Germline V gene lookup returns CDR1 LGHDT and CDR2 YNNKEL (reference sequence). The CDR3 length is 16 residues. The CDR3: CASSQEYGGGTYEQYF. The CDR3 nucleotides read TGTGCCAGCAGCCAAGAATATGGCGGGGGAACCTACGAGCAGTACTTC.

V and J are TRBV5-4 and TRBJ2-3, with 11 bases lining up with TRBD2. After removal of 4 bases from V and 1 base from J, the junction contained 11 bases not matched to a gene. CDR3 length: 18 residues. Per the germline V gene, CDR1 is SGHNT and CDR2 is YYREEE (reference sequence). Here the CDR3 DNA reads TGTGCCAGCAGCCCGGGACTAGCGGAAAGGCTAGGCACAGATACGCAGTATTTT. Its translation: CASSPGLAERLGTDTQYF.

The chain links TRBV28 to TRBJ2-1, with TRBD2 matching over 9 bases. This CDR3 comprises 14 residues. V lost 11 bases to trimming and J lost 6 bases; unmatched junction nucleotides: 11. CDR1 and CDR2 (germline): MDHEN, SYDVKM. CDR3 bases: TGTGCCGCCTGCTTCGGCGGGAGGGCCAATGAGCAGTTCTTC. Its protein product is CAACFGGRANEQFF.

The CDR3 reads CASRENSRVGGTDTQYF. The CDR3 bases are TGCGCCAGCCGGGAAAATAGTCGGGTGGGAGGCACAGATACGCAGTATTTT. V usage is TRBV10-2 and J usage is TRBJ2-3, with a tentative D call TRBD2 (5 bases). There are 17 residues in the CDR3. V was clipped by 8 bases and J by 1 base, with 22 bases between them. CDR1 is WSHSY, CDR2 SAAADI, per germline.

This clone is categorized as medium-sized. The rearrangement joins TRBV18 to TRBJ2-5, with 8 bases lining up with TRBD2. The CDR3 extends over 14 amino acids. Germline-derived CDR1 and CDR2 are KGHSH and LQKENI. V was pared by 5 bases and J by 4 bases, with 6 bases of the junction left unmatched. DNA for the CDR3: TGTGCCAGCTCAACGGGAGGGCCGGGAGAGACCCAGTACTTC. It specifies CASSTGGPGETQYF.

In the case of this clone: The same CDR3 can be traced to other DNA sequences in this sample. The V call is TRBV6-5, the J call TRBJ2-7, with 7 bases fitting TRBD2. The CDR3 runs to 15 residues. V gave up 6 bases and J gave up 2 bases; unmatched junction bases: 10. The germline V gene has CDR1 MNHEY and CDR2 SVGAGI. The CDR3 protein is CASSRGLFSPYEQYF. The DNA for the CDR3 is TGTGCCAGCAGCCGGGGACTATTTTCCCCCTACGAGCAGTACTTC.

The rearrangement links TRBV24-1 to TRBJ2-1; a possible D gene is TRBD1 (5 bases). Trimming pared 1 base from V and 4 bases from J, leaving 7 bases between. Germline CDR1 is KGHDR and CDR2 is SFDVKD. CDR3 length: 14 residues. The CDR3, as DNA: TGTGCCACCAGTGATTTTACAGGTTACAATGAGCAGTTCTTC. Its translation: CATSDFTGYNEQFF.

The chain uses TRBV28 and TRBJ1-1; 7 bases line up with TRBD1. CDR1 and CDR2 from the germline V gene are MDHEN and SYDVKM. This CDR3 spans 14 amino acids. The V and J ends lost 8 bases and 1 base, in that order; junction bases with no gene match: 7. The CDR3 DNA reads TGTGCCAGCGCCTCCTACAGGGGGAACACTGAAGCTTTCTTT. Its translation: CASASYRGNTEAFF.

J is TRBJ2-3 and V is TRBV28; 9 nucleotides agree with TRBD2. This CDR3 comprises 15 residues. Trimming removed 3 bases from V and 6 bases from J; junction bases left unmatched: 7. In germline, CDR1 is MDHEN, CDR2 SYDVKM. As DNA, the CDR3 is TGTGCCAGCAGTTTCCTTGGACTAGCGTCTGATACGCAGTATTTT. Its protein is CASSFLGLASDTQYF.

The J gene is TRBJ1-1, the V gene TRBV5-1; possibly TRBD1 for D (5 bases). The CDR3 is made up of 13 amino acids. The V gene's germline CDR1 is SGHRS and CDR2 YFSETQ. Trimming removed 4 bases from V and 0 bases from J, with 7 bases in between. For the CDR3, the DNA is TGCGCCAGCAGCGACAGTATGAACACTGAAGCTTTCTTT. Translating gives CASSDSMNTEAFF. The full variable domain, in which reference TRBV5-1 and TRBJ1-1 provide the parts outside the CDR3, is KAGVTQTPRYLIKTRGQQVTLSCSPISGHRSVSWYQQTPGQGLQFLFEYFSETQRNKGNFPGRFSGRQFSNSRSEMNVSTLELGDSALYLCASSDSMNTEAFFGQGTRLTVV.

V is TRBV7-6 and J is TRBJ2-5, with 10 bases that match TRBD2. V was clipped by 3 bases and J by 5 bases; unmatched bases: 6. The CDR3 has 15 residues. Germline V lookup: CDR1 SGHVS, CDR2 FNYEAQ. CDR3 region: CASSLFSGRIETQYF. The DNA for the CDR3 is TGTGCCAGCAGCTTGTTTAGCGGGAGGATTGAGACCCAGTACTTC.

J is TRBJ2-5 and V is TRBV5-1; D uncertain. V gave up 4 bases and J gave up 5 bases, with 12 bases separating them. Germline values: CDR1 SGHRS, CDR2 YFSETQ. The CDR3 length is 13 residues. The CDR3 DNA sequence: TGCGCCAGCAGCCTCTTTACCCGGGAGACCCAGTACTTC. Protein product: CASSLFTRETQYF. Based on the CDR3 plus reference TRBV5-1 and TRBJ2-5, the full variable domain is KAGVTQTPRYLIKTRGQQVTLSCSPISGHRSVSWYQQTPGQGLQFLFEYFSETQRNKGNFPGRFSGRQFSNSRSEMNVSTLELGDSALYLCASSLFTRETQYFGPGTRLLVL.

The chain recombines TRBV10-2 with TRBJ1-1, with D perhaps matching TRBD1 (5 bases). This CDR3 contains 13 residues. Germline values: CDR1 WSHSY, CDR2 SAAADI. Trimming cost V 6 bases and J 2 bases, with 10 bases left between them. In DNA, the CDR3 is TGCGCCAGCAGAACCGGACACAACACTGAAGCTTTCTTT. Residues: CASRTGHNTEAFF.

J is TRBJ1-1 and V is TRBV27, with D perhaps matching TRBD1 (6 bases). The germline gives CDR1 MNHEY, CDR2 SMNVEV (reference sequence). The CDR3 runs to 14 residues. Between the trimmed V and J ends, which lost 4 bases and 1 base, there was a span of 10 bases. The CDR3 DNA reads TGTGCCAGCAGTTACCGGACAGCGAACACTGAAGCTTTCTTT. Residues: CASSYRTANTEAFF.

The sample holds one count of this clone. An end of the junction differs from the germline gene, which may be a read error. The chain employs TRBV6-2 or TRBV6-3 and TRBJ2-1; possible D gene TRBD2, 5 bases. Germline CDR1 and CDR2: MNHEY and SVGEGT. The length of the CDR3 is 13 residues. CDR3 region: CASSYRDYYEQFF. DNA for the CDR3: TGTGCCAGCAGTTACCGTGACTACTATGAGCAGTTCTTC.

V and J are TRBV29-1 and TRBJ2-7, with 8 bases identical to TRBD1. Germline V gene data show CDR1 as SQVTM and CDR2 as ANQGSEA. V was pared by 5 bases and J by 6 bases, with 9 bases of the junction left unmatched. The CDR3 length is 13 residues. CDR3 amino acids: CSVRGQGSLEQYF. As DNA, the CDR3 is TGCAGCGTTAGAGGACAGGGTTCCCTCGAGCAGTACTTC.

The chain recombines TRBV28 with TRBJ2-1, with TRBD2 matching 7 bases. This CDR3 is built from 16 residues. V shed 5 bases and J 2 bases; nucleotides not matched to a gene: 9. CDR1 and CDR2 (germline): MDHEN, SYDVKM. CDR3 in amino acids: CASSHRAGSAYNEQFF. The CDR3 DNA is TGTGCCAGCAGTCATCGAGCGGGGTCAGCCTACAATGAGCAGTTCTTC.

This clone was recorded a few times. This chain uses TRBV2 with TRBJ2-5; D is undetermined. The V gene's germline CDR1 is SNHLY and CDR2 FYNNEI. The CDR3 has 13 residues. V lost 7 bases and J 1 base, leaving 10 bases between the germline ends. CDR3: CASIPFPQETQYF. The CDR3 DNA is TGTGCCAGCATCCCTTTTCCCCAAGAGACCCAGTACTTC.

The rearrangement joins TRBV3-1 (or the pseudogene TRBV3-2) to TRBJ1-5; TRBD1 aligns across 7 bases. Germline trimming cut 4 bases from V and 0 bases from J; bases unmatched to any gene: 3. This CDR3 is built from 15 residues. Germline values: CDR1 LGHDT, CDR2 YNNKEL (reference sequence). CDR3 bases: TGTGCCAGCAGCCCGGGACAGAATAGCAATCAGCCCCAGCATTTT. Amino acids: CASSPGQNSNQPQHF.

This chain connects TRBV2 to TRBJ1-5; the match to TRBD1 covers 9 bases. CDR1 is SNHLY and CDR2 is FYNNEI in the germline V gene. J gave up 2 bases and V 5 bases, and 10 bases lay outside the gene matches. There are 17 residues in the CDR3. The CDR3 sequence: CASSTGGAGYGNQPQHF. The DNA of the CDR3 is TGTGCCAGCAGTACAGGGGGCGCGGGATATGGCAATCAGCCCCAGCATTTT.

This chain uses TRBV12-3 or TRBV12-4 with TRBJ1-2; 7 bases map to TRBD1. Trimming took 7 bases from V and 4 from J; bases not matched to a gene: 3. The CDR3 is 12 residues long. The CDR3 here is CASMRGLYGYTF. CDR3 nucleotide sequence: TGTGCCAGCATGAGGGGGCTCTATGGCTACACCTTC.